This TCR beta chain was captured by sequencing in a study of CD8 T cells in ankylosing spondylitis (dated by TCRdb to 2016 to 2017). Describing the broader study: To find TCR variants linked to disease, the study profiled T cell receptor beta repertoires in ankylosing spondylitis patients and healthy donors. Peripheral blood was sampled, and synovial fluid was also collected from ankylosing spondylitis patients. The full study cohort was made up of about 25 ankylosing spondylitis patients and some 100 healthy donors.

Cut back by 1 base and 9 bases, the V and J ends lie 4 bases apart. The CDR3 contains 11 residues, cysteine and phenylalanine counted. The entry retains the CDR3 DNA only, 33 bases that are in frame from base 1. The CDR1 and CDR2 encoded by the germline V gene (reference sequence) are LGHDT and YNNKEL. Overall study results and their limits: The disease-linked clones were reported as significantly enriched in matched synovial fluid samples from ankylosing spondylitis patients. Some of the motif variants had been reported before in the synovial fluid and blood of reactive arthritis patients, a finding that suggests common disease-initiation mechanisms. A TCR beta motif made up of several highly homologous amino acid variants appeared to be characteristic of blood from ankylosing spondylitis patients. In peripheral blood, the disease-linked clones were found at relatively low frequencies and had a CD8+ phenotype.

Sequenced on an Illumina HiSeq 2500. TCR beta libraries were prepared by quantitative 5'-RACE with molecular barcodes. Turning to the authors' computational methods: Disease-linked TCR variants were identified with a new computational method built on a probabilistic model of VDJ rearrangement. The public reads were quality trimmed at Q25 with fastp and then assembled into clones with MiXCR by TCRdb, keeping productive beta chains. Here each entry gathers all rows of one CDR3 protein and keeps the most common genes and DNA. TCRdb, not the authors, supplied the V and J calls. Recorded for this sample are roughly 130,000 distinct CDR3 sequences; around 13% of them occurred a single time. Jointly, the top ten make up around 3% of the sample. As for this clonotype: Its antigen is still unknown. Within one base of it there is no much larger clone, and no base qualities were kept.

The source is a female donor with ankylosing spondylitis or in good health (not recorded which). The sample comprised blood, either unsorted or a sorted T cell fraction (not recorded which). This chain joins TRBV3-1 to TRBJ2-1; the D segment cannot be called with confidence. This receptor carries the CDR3 CASSQASEQFF. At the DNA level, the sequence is TGTGCCAGCAGCCAAGCGAGTGAGCAGTTCTTC.